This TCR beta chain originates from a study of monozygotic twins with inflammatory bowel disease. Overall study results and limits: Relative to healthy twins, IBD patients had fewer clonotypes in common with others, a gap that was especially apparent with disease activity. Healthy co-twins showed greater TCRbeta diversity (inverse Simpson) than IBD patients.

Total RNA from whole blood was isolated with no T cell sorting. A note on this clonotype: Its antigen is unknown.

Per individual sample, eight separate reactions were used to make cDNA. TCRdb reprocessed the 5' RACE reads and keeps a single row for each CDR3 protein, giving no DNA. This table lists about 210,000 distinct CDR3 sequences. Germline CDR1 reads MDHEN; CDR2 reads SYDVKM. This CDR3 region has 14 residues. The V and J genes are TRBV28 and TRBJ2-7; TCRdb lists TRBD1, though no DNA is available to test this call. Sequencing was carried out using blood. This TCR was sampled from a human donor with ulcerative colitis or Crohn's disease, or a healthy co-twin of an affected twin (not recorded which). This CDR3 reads CASSPGSPPNEQYF.